This T cell receptor (beta chain) was retrieved from a study of blood T cell repertoires in COVID-19. In the original processing: It was from reference gene primer amplification that nucleated cell counts were estimated. Using immunoSEQ multiplex PCR, the repertoire was profiled, and TCRdb retains in-frame clones only, with some absent. That table furnishes V, J and clone size, whereas the DNA furnished D and trimming. The sample holds more than 200,000 clones, about 86% seen once. The J segment lost 0 bases and the V segment lost 3 bases, leaving 5 bases of the junction unmatched. Germline V gene lookup returns CDR1 LGHDT and CDR2 YNNKEL (reference sequence). This CDR3 is 16 amino acids long.

The sample consisted of peripheral blood. This TCR was recovered from an elderly man with acute or convalescent COVID-19. The V call is TRBV3-1 (or the pseudogene TRBV3-2), the J call TRBJ2-3, with 8 positions matching TRBD2. The CDR3 spells CASSQVAGSSTDTQYF. Here the CDR3 DNA reads TGTGCCAGCAGCCAGGTAGCGGGGTCTAGCACAGATACGCAGTATTTT.